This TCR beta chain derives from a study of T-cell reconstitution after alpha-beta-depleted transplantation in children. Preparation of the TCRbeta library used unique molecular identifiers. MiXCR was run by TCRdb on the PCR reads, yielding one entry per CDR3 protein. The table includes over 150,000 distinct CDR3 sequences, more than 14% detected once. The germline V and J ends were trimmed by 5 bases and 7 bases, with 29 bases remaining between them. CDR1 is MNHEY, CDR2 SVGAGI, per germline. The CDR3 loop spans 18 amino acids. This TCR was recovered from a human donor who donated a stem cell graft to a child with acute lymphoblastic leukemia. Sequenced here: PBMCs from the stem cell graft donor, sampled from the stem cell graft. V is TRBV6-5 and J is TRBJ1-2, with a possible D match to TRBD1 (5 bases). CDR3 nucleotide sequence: TGTGCCAGCAGTCAGATCCCGGGACTCAGGGAGCGGGTGCGTGGCTACACCTTC. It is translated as CASSQIPGLRERVRGYTF.